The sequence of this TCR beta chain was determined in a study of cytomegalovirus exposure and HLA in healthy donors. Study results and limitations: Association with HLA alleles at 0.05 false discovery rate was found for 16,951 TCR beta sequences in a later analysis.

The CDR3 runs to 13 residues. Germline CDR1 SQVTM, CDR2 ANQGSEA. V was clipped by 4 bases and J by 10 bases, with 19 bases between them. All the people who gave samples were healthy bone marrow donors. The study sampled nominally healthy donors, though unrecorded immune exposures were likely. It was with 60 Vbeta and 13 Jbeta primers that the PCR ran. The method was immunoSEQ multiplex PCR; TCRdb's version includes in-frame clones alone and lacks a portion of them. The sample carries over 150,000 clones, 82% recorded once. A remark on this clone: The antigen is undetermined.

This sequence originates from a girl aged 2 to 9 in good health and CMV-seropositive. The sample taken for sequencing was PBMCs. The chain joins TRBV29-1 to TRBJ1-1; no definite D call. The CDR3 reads CSVGGEGPLRAFF. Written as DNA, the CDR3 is TGCAGCGTTGGGGGAGAAGGACCGTTGAGAGCTTTCTTT.